The 21 T cell receptor beta chains given below trace back to one sample, sequenced in a study of blood T cells in healthy people across ages. Then a second PCR, running about 7 to 11 cycles, was carried out with a sample-barcoded 5' primer and a J-beta primer mix. TCRdb independently ran MiXCR on the 5' RACE reads; one entry per CDR3 protein. This table holds approximately 2,000,000 distinct CDR3 sequences, roughly two fifths found once. The sequenced sample was blood. All receptors come from a human donor in good health.

This clonotype has only one observation. This chain connects TRBV6-6 to TRBJ1-2, with D unresolved. CDR1 is MNHNY, CDR2 SVGAGI, per germline (reference sequence). V was clipped by 0 bases and J by 8 bases, with 13 bases between them. The CDR3 is 14 amino acids. The DNA for the CDR3 is TGTGCCAGCAGTTACTCTGACCGGGGAGTCGGCTACACCTTC. Amino acids: CASSYSDRGVGYTF.

Only a few counts were recorded for this clonotype. The chain has TRBV6-5 and TRBJ1-2; D not resolved. This CDR3 region has 14 residues. With 0 bases removed from V and 2 bases from J, the gap between germline ends came to 7 bases. Germline values: CDR1 MNHEY, CDR2 SVGAGI. CDR3 DNA: TGTGCCAGCAGTTACTCGTTCAGCAACTATGGCTACACCTTC. Its translation: CASSYSFSNYGYTF.

This clonotype has only a few counts. The CDR3 spells CASRGGPDGETQYF. Here the CDR3 DNA reads TGTGCCAGCAGGGGAGGGCCCGACGGGGAGACCCAGTACTTC. V and J are TRBV6-2 or TRBV6-3 and TRBJ2-5, with 7 bases fitting TRBD2. The CDR3 loop spans 14 amino acids. With V trimmed by 6 bases and J by 5 bases, 9 bases remained unmatched. CDR1 and CDR2 (germline): MNHEY, SVGEGT.

This chain links TRBV7-8 with TRBJ2-7; D possibly matches TRBD1 or TRBD2 (5 bases each). CDR1 and CDR2 (germline): SGHVS, FQNEAQ. The V end was cut by 3 bases, the J end by 3 bases, with 15 bases between. The CDR3 is 15 amino acids. The CDR3 nucleotides are TGTGCCAGCAGCTTTTCTGAGGGGATTTACTACGAGCAGTACTTC. It translates to CASSFSEGIYYEQYF.

In this sample, this clonotype turned up a few times. The genes are TRBV5-1 and TRBJ2-5; 8 positions agree with TRBD2. V lost 8 bases and J lost 3; bases outside the gene matches: 9. This CDR3 is built from 14 residues. Looked up from germline, CDR1 is SGHRS and CDR2 is YFSETQ. This CDR3 reads CASRLAIMEETQYF. The CDR3 DNA sequence: TGCGCCAGTCGACTAGCGATAATGGAAGAGACCCAGTACTTC. The variable domain in full, completed from reference TRBV5-1 and TRBJ2-5, reads KAGVTQTPRYLIKTRGQQVTLSCSPISGHRSVSWYQQTPGQGLQFLFEYFSETQRNKGNFPGRFSGRQFSNSRSEMNVSTLELGDSALYLCASRLAIMEETQYFGPGTRLLVL.

In regard to this clonotype: Compared with germline, one end of the junction differs, possibly owing to a read error. The rearrangement links TRBV7-2 to TRBJ1-1; D remains ambiguous. CDR3 length equals 15 residues. The germline V gene encodes CDR1 SGHTA and CDR2 FQGNSA. Here the CDR3 reads CASSLPLGFNTEALF. The CDR3 bases are TGTGCCAGCAGCTTACCCCTGGGGTTTAACACTGAAGCTCTCTTT.

As concerns this clonotype: Here the CDR3 omits its conserved ending phenylalanine or tryptophan, so a read error is the likely source. The chain is built from TRBV5-6 and TRBJ2-5, with 8 bases identical to TRBD1. The V gene end was trimmed by 2 bases and the J gene end by 5 bases; junction bases not matched to a gene: 8. CDR1 is SGHDT, CDR2 YYEEEE, per germline. CDR3 size: 15 residues. For the CDR3, the DNA is TGTGCCAGCAGCTTCGGGCAGGGGGCAACGGAGACCCAGTACGTC. Translated, it gives CASSFGQGATETQYV.

The chain carries TRBV20-1 and TRBJ1-5, with D uncertain. Germline CDR1 DFQATT, CDR2 SNEGSKA (reference sequence). The V gene lost 5 bases and the J gene lost 11 bases, with 22 bases spanning the gap. The CDR3 is made up of 14 amino acids. The CDR3 coding sequence is TGCAGTGCTGGACGACTGACTAGCAATCACTCCCAGCATTTT. Protein sequence: CSAGRLTSNHSQHF.

This clonotype was counted a few times. The rearrangement uses TRBV20-1 and TRBJ2-1; D might be TRBD1 (5 bases). The CDR3 extends over 15 amino acids. CDR1 and CDR2 from the germline V gene are DFQATT and SNEGSKA (reference sequence). The V end lost 0 bases, the J end lost 9 bases, and 18 bases lay between the germline ends. The CDR3 protein is CSARDLRVGVSEQFF. CDR3 coding DNA: TGCAGTGCTAGAGATCTCAGGGTAGGGGTAAGTGAGCAGTTCTTC.

The chain couples TRBV5-5 to TRBJ1-2; D is unresolved. There are 14 residues in the CDR3. CDR1 is SGHKS, CDR2 YYEKEE, per germline (reference sequence). V dropped 0 bases and J dropped 3 bases, with 9 bases sitting between them. CDR3 DNA: TGTGCCAGCAGCTTGGCCCGGAGGGACTATGGCTACACCTTC. Translated, it gives CASSLARRDYGYTF.

This clonotype was detected many times. The J gene is TRBJ2-7, the V gene TRBV6-5; TRBD2 is a possible D gene (6 bases). The CDR3 consists of 12 residues. Germline values: CDR1 MNHEY, CDR2 SVGAGI. Trimming took off 2 bases at V and 6 bases at J, with 8 bases between the two ends. Here the CDR3 reads CASSYRGGEQYF. CDR3 bases: TGTGCCAGCAGTTACAGGGGAGGCGAGCAGTACTTC.

The rearrangement joins TRBV7-9 to TRBJ2-5; perhaps D is TRBD1 or TRBD2 (5 bases each). Trimming took 3 bases from V and 11 from J, leaving 16 bases between them. The CDR3 totals 13 residues. Germline CDR1 and CDR2: SEHNR and FQNEAQ (reference sequence). The CDR3 sequence is CASSFFGAGEQYF. CDR3 nucleotide sequence: TGTGCCAGCAGCTTCTTCGGGGCCGGGGAGCAGTACTTC. Variable domain in full (rest from reference TRBV7-9 and TRBJ2-5): DTGVSQNPRHKITKRGQNVTFRCDPISEHNRLYWYRQTLGQGPEFLTYFQNEAQLEKSRLLSDRFSAERPKGSFSTLEIQRTEQGDSAMYLCASSFFGAGEQYFGPGTRLLVL.

The rearrangement uses TRBV19 and TRBJ1-5; no reliable D call. Trimming took 3 bases from V and 3 from J, leaving 12 bases between them. Germline lookup yields CDR1 LNHDA and CDR2 SQIVND (reference sequence). CDR3 length: 15 amino acids. DNA for the CDR3: TGTGCCAGTAGTATTTTTTTCGGGCCCAATCAGCCCCAGCATTTT. This gives the protein CASSIFFGPNQPQHF.

In its sample, this clonotype was seen once. The rearrangement uses TRBV5-1 and TRBJ2-2, with D perhaps TRBD1 (6 bases). Germline V lookup: CDR1 SGHRS, CDR2 YFSETQ. Trimming left V 3 bases short and J 0 bases short, with 15 bases between. The CDR3 runs 17 residues. CDR3 sequence (DNA): TGCGCCAGCAGCTCGACCAAACAGGGAACGAACACCGGGGAGCTGTTTTTT. As protein: CASSSTKQGTNTGELFF.

Only a few counts were recorded for this clonotype. This rearrangement joins TRBV12-3 or TRBV12-4 to TRBJ2-5, with 10 positions matching TRBD2. This CDR3 region has 15 residues. V lost 2 bases and J lost 11; bases outside the gene matches: 11. The CDR3 sequence is CASSLSSGGVFEQYF. The CDR3 DNA reads as TGTGCCAGCAGTTTATCTAGCGGGGGAGTTTTTGAGCAGTACTTC.

The V and J genes are TRBV27 and TRBJ2-1, with D possibly being TRBD2 (5 bases). Trimming pared 7 bases from V and 7 bases from J, leaving 23 bases between. The CDR3 has 16 residues. The germline CDR1 and CDR2 sequences are MNHEY and SMNVEV (reference sequence). For the CDR3, the DNA is TGTGCCAGCACTTGGGTAGCTAGCAGAGTCGGGAATGAGCAGTTCTTC. Translated, it gives CASTWVASRVGNEQFF.

This chain links TRBV4-1 with TRBJ1-2; D gene ambiguous. The CDR3 length is 13 residues. The V gene lost 4 bases and the J gene lost 4 bases, with 10 bases spanning the gap. Germline V gene data show CDR1 as MGHRA and CDR2 as YSYEKL. The CDR3 DNA is TGCGCCAGCAGCCGGTTGGTGTCCTATGGCTACACCTTC. This encodes CASSRLVSYGYTF.

The genes are TRBV3-1 and TRBJ2-2; 7 bases fit TRBD1. V dropped 3 bases and J dropped 7; count of bases not matched to a gene: 5. The CDR3 length is 14 residues. CDR1 and CDR2 from the germline V gene are LGHDT and YNNKEL (reference sequence). The CDR3 region is CASSQSDRFGELFF. In DNA form, the CDR3 reads TGTGCCAGCAGCCAGTCGGACAGGTTCGGGGAGCTGTTTTTT.

This clonotype turned up a few times. The chain has TRBV3-1 and TRBJ2-1; 13 nucleotides align to TRBD2. Per the germline V gene, CDR1 is LGHDT and CDR2 is YNNKEL (reference sequence). The trim removed 7 bases at V and 7 bases at J, leaving 4 bases unmatched. This CDR3 is 14 amino acids long. In nucleotides, the CDR3 is TGTGCCAGCAATACGGGACTAGCGGGAAATGAGCAGTTCTTC. It yields the protein CASNTGLAGNEQFF.

The chain couples TRBV14 to TRBJ2-3; D call uncertain. The CDR3 spans 14 residues. V shed 4 bases and J shed 4 bases, with 12 bases lying between them. CDR1 and CDR2 (germline): SGHDN, FVKESK. CDR3 sequence reads: CASSPFPPPDTQYF. The CDR3 nucleotides read TGTGCCAGCAGCCCCTTTCCTCCGCCAGATACGCAGTATTTT.

In this sample, this clonotype turned up a few times. The chain has TRBV28 and TRBJ2-5; 11 bases agree with TRBD1. Per germline, CDR1 MDHEN and CDR2 SYDVKM. This CDR3 comprises 17 residues. Unmatched junction bases numbered 10, after V lost 4 bases and J lost 3 bases. This CDR3 reads CASSYPTRTGGKETQYF. CDR3 coding DNA: TGTGCCAGCAGTTACCCGACCCGGACAGGGGGCAAAGAGACCCAGTACTTC.